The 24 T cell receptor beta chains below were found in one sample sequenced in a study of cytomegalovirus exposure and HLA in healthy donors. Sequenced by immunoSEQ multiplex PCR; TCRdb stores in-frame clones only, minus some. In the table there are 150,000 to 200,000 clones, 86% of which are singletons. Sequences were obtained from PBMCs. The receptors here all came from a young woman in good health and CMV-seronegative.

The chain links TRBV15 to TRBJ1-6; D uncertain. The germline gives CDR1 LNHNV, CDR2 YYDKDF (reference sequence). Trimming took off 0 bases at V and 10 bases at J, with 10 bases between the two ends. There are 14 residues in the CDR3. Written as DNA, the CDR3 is TGTGCCACCAGCAGAGATAAGCTAAGCTCACCCCTCCACTTT. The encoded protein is CATSRDKLSSPLHF.

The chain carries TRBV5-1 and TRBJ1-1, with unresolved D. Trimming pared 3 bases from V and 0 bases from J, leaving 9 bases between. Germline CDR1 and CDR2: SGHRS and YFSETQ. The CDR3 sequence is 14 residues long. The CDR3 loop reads CASSSDGMNTEAFF. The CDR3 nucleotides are TGCGCCAGCAGCTCAGACGGGATGAACACTGAAGCTTTCTTT.

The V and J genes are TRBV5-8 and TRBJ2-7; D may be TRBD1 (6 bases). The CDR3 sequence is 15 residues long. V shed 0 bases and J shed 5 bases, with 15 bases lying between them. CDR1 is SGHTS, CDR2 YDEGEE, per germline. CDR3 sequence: CASSLEQGGWDEQYF. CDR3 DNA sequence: TGTGCCAGCAGCTTGGAACAGGGTGGTTGGGACGAGCAGTACTTC.

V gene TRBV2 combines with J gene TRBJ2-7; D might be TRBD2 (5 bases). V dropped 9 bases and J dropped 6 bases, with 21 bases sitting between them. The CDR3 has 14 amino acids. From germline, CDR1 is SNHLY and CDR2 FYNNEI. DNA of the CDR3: TGTGCCAGTGAGGGTGTGACGCGTCCCAGCGAGCAGTACTTC. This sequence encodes CASEGVTRPSEQYF.

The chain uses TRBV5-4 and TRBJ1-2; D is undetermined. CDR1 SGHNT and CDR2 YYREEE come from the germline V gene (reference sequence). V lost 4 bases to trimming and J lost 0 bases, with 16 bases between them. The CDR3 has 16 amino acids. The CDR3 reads CASSPPGGRTNYGYTF. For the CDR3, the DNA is TGTGCCAGCAGCCCCCCGGGAGGGCGAACTAACTATGGCTACACCTTC. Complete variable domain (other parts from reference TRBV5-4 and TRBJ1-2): ETGVTQSPTHLIKTRGQQVTLRCSSQSGHNTVSWYQQALGQGPQFIFQYYREEENGRGNFPPRFSGLQFPNYSSELNVNALELDDSALYLCASSPPGGRTNYGYTFGSGTRLTVV.

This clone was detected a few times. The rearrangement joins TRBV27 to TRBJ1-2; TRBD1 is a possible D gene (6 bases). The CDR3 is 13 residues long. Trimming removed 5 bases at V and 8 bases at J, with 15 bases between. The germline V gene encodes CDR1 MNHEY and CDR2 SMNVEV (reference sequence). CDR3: CASSPGDVRGYTF. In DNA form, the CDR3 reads TGTGCCAGCAGTCCAGGGGACGTGAGGGGCTACACCTTC.

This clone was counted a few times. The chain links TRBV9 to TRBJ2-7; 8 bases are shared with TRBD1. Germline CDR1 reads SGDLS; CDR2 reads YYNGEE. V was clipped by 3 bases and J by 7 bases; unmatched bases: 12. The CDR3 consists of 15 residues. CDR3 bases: TGTGCCAGCAGCGCGGGGGTTCAGGGGGCGAGGGAGCAGTACTTC. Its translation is CASSAGVQGAREQYF.

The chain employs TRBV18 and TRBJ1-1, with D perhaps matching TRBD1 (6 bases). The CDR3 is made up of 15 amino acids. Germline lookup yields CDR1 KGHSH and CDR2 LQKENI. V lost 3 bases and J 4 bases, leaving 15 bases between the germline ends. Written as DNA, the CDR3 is TGTGCCAGCTCACCTCGGCAGGGGTGGAGCACTGAAGCTTTCTTT. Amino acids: CASSPRQGWSTEAFF.

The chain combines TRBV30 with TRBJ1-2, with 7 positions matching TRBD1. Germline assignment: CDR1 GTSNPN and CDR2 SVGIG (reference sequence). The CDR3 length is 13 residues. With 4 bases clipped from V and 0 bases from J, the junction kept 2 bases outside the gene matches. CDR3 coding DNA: TGTGCCTGGATGGGACAGACTAACTATGGCTACACCTTC. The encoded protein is CAWMGQTNYGYTF.

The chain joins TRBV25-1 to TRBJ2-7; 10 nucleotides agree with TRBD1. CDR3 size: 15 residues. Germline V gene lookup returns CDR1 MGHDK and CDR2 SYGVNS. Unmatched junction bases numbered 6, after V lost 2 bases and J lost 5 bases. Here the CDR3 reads CASSEGDRGKNEQYF. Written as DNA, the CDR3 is TGTGCCAGCAGTGAAGGGGACAGGGGTAAGAACGAGCAGTACTTC.

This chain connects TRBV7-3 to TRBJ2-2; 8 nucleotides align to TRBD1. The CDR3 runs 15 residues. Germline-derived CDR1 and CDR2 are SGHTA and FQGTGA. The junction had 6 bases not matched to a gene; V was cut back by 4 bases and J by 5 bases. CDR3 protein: CASSSYDRGTGELFF. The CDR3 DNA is TGTGCCAGCAGCTCATACGACAGGGGTACCGGGGAGCTGTTTTTT.

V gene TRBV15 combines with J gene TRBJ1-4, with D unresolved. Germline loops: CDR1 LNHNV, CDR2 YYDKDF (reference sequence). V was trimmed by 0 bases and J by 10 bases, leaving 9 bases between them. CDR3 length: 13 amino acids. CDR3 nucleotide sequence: TGTGCCACCAGCAGAGATAAGAGTGGAAAACTGTTTTTT. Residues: CATSRDKSGKLFF.

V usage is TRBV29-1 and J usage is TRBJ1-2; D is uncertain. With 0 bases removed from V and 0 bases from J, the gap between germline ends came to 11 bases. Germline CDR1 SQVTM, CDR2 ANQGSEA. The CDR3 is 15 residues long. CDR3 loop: CSVEDGFGANYGYTF. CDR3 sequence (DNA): TGCAGCGTTGAAGACGGGTTCGGGGCTAACTATGGCTACACCTTC.

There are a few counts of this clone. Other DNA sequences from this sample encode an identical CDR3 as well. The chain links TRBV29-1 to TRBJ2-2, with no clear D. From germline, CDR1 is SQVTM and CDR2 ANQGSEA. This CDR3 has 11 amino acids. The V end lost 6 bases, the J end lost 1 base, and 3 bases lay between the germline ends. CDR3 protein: CSVQNTGELFF. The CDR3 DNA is TGCAGCGTCCAGAACACCGGGGAGCTGTTTTTT.

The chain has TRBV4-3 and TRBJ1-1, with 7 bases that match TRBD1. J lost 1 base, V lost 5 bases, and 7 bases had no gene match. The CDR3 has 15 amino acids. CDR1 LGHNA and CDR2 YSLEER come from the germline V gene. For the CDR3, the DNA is TGCGCCAGCAGCAGAAGAAGGACAGGGAACACTGAAGCTTTCTTT. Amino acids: CASSRRRTGNTEAFF.

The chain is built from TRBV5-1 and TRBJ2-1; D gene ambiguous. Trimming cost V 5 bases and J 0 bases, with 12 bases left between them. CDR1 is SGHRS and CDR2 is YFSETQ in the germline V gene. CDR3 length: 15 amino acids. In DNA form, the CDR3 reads TGCGCCAGCAGTCCCCTCGAGAGCTCCTACAATGAGCAGTTCTTC. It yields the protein CASSPLESSYNEQFF.

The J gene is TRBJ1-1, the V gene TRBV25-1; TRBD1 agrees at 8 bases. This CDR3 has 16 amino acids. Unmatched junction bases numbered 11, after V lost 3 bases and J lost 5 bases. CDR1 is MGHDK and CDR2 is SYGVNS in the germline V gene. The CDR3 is CASSDSTYRGWTEAFF. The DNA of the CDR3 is TGTGCCAGCAGTGATTCAACCTACAGGGGGTGGACTGAAGCTTTCTTT.

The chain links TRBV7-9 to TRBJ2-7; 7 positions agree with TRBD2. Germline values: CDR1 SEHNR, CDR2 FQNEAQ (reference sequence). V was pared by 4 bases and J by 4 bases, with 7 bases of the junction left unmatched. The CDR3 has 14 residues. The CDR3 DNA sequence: TGTGCCAGCAGCTCCGGGGGAGGGCGGTACGAGCAGTACTTC. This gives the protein CASSSGGGRYEQYF.

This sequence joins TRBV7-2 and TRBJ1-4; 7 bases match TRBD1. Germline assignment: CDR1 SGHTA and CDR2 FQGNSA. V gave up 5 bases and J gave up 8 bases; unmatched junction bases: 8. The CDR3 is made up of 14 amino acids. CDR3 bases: TGTGCCAGCAGCCTGACAGGGCTCGGCGAAAAACTGTTTTTT. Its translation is CASSLTGLGEKLFF.

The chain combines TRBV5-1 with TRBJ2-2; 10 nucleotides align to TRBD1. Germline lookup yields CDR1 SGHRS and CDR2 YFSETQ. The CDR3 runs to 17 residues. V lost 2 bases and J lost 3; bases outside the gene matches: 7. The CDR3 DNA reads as TGCGCCAGCAGCTTACTTCCGACAGGGGGCGACACCGGGGAGCTGTTTTTT. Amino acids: CASSLLPTGGDTGELFF.

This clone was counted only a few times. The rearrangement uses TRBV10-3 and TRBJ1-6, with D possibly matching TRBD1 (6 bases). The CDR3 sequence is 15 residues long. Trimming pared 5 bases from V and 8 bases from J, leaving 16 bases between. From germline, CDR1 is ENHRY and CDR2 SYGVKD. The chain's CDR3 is CAISLTGNGDSPLHF. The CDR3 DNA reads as TGTGCCATCAGTCTTACAGGGAATGGGGATTCACCCCTCCACTTT.

The CDR3 region has the DNA TGTGCCAGTAGTATCCGGGGAGAGCCAAGGAACTATGGCTACACCTTC. Translated, it gives CASSIRGEPRNYGYTF. The chain combines TRBV19 with TRBJ1-2, with D uncertain. The ends were cut back, 3 bases at V and 2 bases at J, with 16 bases in the middle. The germline gives CDR1 LNHDA, CDR2 SQIVND (reference sequence). This CDR3 contains 16 residues.

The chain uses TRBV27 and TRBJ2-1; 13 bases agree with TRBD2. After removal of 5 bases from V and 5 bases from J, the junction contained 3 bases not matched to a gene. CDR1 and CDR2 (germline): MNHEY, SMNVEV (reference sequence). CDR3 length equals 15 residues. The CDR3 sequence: CASSPGTSGNNEQFF. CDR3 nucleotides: TGTGCCAGCAGTCCGGGGACTAGCGGGAACAATGAGCAGTTCTTC.

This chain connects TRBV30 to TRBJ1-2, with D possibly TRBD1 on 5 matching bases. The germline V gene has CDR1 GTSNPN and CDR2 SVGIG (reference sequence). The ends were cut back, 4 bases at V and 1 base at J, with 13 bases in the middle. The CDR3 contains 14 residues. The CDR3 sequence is CAWKKSGVNYGYTF. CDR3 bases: TGTGCCTGGAAGAAATCGGGGGTTAACTATGGCTACACCTTC.